The entry that follows covers one T cell receptor beta chain sequence. Assay used: immunoSEQ multiplex PCR; TCRdb lists only in-frame clones, some missing. This sample carries about 260,000 clones, about 89% of them seen once, and the ten largest clones take approximately 9.8%. Germline V CDR1 and CDR2: MDHEN, SYDVKM. This CDR3 is built from 15 residues. Trimming stripped 7 bases from V and 2 bases from J, with 15 bases between. The sample comes from a study of blood T cell repertoires in COVID-19. The source is a man aged 35-49 years who had recovered from COVID-19. The sample taken for sequencing was peripheral blood. This rearrangement joins TRBV28 to TRBJ2-4; tentative D call: TRBD1 (6 bases). For the CDR3, the DNA is TGTGCCAGCAACAATGGGGGCCTTTCCAAAAACATTCAGTACTTC. Protein: CASNNGGLSKNIQYF.